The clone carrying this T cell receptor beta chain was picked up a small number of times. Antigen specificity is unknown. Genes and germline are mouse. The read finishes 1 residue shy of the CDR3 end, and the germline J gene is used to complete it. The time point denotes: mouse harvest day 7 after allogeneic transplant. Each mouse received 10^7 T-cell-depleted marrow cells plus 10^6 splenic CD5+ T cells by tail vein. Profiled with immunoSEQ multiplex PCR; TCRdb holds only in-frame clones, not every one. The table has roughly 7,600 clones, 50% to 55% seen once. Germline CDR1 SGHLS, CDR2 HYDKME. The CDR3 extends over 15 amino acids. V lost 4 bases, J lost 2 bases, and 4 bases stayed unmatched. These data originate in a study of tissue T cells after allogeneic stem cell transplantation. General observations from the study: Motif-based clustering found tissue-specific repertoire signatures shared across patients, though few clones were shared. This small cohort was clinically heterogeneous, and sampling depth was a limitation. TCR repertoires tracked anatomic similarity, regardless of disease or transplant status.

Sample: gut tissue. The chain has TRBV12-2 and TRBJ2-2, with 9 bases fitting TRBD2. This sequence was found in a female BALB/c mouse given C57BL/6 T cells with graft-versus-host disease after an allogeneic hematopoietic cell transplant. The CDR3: CASSTDWGNTGQLYF. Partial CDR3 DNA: TGTGCCAGCTCCACCGACTGGGGGAACACCGGGCAGCTCTAC.